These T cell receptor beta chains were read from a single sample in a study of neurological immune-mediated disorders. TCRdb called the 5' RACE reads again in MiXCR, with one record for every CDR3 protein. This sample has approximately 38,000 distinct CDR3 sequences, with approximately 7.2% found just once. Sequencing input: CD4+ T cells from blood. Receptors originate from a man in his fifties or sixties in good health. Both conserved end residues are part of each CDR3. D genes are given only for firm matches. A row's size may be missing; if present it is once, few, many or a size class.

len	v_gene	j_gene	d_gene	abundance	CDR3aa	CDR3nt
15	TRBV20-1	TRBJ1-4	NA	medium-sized	CSARFGGASNEKLFF	TGCAGTGCTAGATTCGGGGGGGCGAGTAATGAAAAACTGTTTTTT
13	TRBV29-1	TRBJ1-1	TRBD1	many	CSLLTGANTEAFF	TGCAGTTTACTAACAGGGGCGAACACTGAAGCTTTCTTT
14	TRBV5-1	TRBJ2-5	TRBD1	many	CASSWGQGKETQYF	TGCGCCAGCAGCTGGGGACAGGGCAAGGAGACCCAGTACTTC
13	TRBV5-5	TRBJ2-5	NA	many	CASSSGSQETQYF	TGTGCCAGCAGCTCCGGGTCTCAAGAGACCCAGTACTTC
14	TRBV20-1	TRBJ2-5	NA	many	CSEGTGDPRGTQYF	TGCAGTGAAGGGACGGGGGATCCTAGGGGGACCCAGTACTTC
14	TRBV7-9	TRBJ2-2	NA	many	CASTLLGGTGELFF	TGTGCCAGCACCTTACTCGGGGGCACCGGGGAGCTGTTTTTT
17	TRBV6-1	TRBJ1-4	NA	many	CASSAYYRPSLGEKLFF	TGTGCCAGCAGTGCATACTACAGACCTTCACTGGGGGAAAAACTGTTTTTT
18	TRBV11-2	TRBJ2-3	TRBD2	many	CASSARTSGRLSTDTQYF	TGTGCCAGCAGCGCCCGGACTAGCGGGAGGCTCAGCACAGATACGCAGTATTTT
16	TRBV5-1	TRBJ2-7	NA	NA	CASSGLRGRGSYEQYF	TGCGCCAGCAGCGGCCTCAGGGGAAGGGGATCCTACGAGCAGTACTTC
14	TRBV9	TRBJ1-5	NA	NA	CASSLQGGNQPQHF	TGTGCCAGCAGCTTACAGGGAGGCAATCAGCCCCAGCATTTT
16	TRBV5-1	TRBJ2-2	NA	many	CASSSPLGVDTGELFF	TGCGCCAGCAGCTCGCCCTTGGGGGTTGACACCGGGGAGCTGTTTTTT
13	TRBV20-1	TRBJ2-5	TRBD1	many	CSAGQGGMETQYF	TGCAGTGCTGGACAGGGGGGCATGGAGACCCAGTACTTC
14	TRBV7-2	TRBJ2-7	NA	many	CASSLAQGPYEQYF	TGTGCCAGCAGCTTAGCCCAGGGGCCCTACGAGCAGTACTTC
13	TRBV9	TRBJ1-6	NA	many	CASSTDRNSPLHF	TGTGCCAGCAGCACAGACAGAAATTCACCCCTCCACTTT
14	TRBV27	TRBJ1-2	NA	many	CASSLGGQGYGYTF	TGTGCCAGCAGTTTAGGGGGGCAGGGCTATGGCTACACCTTC
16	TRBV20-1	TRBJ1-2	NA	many	CSARGGAGGVVEAYTF	TGCAGTGCTAGAGGGGGGGCCGGAGGGGTGGTAGAGGCCTACACCTTC
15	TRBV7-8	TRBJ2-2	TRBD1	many	CASRQGTVIPGELFF	TGTGCCAGCAGACAGGGGACAGTGATTCCCGGGGAGCTGTTTTTT
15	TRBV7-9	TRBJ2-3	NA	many	CASSLLGRGTDTQYF	TGTGCCAGCAGCTTACTGGGTAGGGGTACAGATACGCAGTATTTT